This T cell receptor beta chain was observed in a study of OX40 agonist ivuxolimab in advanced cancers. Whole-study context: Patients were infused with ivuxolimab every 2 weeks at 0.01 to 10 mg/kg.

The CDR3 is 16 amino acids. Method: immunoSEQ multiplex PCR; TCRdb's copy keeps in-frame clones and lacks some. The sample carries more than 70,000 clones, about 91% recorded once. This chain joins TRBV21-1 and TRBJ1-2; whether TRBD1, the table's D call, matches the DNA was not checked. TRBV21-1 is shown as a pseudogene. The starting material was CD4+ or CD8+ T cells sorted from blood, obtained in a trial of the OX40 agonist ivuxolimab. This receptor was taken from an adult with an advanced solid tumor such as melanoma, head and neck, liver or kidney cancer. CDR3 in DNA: TGTGCCAGCAACACGGGGAACAGGGCCCCCAACTATGGCTACACCTTC. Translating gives CASNTGNRAPNYGYTF.